This TCR beta chain was profiled in a study of naive and memory T cell subsets. Both TRBC1 and TRBC2 were covered by a beta constant-region primer of two equimolar oligonucleotides. Ligated cDNA was amplified by four rounds of PCR with nested alpha and beta constant-region primers and SP2. TCRdb re-called the UMI-ligation and nested PCR reads with MiXCR, one entry per CDR3 protein. The sample records around 93,000 distinct CDR3 sequences, about 11% being singletons. Study-wide results and limits: Gini index rose across naive, CM, EM and EMRA in CD4 and CD8. The power law exponent of TCR abundance differed between naive and memory cells. Especially in CD8 cells, naive repertoires contained a few larger clonotypes, possibly CD45RA-re-expressing memory cells.

CDR1 SGHRS and CDR2 YFSETQ come from the germline V gene. This CDR3 is built from 15 residues. After removal of 0 bases from V and 5 bases from J, the junction contained 4 bases not matched to a gene. About this clonotype: Its antigen is not known.

The sample was naive CD4+ T cells from blood. This receptor was identified in a human donor in good health. The chain uses TRBV5-1 and TRBJ1-1, with 10 bases lining up with TRBD1. This CDR3 reads CASSLGQGARTEAFF. CDR3 DNA sequence: TGCGCCAGCAGCTTGGGACAGGGGGCTCGAACTGAAGCTTTCTTT.